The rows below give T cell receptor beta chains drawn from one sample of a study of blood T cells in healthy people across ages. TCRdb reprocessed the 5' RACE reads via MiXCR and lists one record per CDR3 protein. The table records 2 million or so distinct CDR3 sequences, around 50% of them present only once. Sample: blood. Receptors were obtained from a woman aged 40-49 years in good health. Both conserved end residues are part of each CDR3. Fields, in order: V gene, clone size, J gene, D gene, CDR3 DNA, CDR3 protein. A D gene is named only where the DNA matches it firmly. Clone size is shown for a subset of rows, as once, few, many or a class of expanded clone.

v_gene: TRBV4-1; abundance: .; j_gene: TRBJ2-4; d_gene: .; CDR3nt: TGCGCCAGCAGCCAAGGACTCCTCGGGGAGGTCATTCAGTACTTC; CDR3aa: CASSQGLLGEVIQYF
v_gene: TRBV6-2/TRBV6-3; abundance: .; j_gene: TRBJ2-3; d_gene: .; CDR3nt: TGTGCCTCAGAGGAGGGGGCCTTCACAGATACGCAGTATTTT; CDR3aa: CASEEGAFTDTQYF
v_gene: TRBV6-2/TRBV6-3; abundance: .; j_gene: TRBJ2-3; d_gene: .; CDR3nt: TGTGCCAGCAGTTACGGGTCTCCGGGGACGCAGTATTTT; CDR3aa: CASSYGSPGTQYF
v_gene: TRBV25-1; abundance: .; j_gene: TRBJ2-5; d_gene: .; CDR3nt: TGTGCCAGCAGTGAGTGGGGGGGCAGGGAGACCCAGTACTTC; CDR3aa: CASSEWGGRETQYF
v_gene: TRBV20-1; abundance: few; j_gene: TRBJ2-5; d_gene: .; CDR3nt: TGCAGTTCTACAATATTGTTTAGCGGTGGTAGGGTTCAGGGGGAAGAGACCCAGTACTTC; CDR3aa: CSSTILFSGGRVQGEETQYF
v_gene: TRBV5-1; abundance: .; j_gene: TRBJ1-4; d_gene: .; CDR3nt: TGCGCCAGCAGCTCGAACCGGCTCCTAGGGGTGGATGAAAAACTGTTTTTT; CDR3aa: CASSSNRLLGVDEKLFF
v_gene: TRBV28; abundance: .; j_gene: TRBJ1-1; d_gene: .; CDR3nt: TGTGCCACCAAAACAGGGCGAGGGGCTTTCTTT; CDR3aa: CATKTGRGAFF
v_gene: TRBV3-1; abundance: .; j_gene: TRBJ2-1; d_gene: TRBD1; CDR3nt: TGTGCCAGCAGCCCAGACAGGGTCAGGGATGAGCAGTTCTTC; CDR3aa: CASSPDRVRDEQFF
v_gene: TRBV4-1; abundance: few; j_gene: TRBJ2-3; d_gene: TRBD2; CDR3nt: TGCGCCAGCAGCCAAGAGAGCGCGCGGGGGACGGATACGCAGTATTTT; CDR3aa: CASSQESARGTDTQYF
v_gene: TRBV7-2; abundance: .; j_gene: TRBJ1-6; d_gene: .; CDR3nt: TGTGCCAGCAGGATGGACATGATAAGTGCCCTCCACTTT; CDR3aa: CASRMDMISALHF
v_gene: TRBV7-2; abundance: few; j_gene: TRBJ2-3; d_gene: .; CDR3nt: TGTGCCAGCAGCCAACCTAATCCGGGACTCGGCACAGATACGCAGTATTTT; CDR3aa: CASSQPNPGLGTDTQYF
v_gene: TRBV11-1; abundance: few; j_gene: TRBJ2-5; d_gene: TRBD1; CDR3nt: TGTGCCAGCAGCTCCGTACGAGGGGGCCGGGAGACCCAGTACTTC; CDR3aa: CASSSVRGGRETQYF
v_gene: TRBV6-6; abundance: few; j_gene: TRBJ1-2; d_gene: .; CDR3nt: TGTGCCAGCAGCCGCGGGGAACAGAGAGGGTATGATGGCTACACCTTC; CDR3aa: CASSRGEQRGYDGYTF
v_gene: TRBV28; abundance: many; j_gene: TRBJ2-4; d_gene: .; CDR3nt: TGTGCCAGCAGTTTGGGCCAGGGGAAAAACATTCAGTACTTC; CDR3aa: CASSLGQGKNIQYF
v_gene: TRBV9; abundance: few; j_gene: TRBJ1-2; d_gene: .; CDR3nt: TGTGCCAGCAGCGCGCAAACTTCGACAGGATGGGGCTACACCTTC; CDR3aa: CASSAQTSTGWGYTF
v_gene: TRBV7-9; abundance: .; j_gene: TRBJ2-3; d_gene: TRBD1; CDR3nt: TGTGCCAGCAGCTTACCCCAGGACGGGACAGGGGTTAGCACAGATACGCAGTATTTT; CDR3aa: CASSLPQDGTGVSTDTQYF
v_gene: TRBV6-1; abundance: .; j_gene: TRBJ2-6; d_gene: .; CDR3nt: TGTGCCAGCAGCAAGACAGTCCCTGGGGCCAACGTCCTGACTTTC; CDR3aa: CASSKTVPGANVLTF
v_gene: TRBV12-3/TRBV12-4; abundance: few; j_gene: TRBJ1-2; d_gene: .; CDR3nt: TGTGCCACCAGGGAAGGGGTGGGATATGGCTACACCTTC; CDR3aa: CATREGVGYGYTF
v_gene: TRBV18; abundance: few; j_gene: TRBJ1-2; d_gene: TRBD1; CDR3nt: TGTGCCAGCTCACGGGGACAGGGGTTCTCCTATGGCTACACCTTC; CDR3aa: CASSRGQGFSYGYTF
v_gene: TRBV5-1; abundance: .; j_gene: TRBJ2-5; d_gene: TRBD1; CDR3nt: TGCGCCAGCAGGGCGACAGGGCCCGTTCAAGAGACCCAGTACTTC; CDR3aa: CASRATGPVQETQYF
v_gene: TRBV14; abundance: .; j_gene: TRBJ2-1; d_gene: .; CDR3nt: TGTGCCAGCAGCCAAGACGTATTTTTAGGGGAGCAGTTCTTC; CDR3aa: CASSQDVFLGEQFF
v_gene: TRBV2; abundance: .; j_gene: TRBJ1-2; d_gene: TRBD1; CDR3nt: TGTGCCAGCAGGGGGACAGGGGGAAAGAACGGCTACACCTTC; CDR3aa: CASRGTGGKNGYTF
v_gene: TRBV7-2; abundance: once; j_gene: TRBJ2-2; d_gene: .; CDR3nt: TGTGCCAGCAGCCTCAAGCGGACCGGGGAGCTGTTTTTT; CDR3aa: CASSLKRTGELFF
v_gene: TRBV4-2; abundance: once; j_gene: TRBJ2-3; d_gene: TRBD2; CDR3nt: TGTGCCAGCAGCCAAGTAAGAGCGGGAGCAGGCACAGATGCGCAGTATTTT; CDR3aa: CASSQVRAGAGTDAQYF
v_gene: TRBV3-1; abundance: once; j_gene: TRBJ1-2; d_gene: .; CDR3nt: TGTGCCAGCAGGAATAGTAGGCGGGGCCCAAACTATGGCTACACCTTC; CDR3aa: CASRNSRRGPNYGYTF
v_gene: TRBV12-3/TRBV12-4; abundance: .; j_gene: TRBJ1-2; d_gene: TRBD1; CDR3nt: TGTGCCAGCAGTCGCCAGGACAGGGGGCGAATCTACTATGGCTACACCTTC; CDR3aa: CASSRQDRGRIYYGYTF
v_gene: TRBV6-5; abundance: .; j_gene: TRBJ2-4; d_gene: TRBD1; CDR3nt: TGTGCCAGCAGTTACTTAAGGACAGGGGGCAACATTCAGTACTTC; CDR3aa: CASSYLRTGGNIQYF
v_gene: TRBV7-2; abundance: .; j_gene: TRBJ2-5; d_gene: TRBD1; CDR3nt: TGTGCCAGCAGCCAAGGTCCCAGGGGCTACAGGGGGACCCAGTACTTC; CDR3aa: CASSQGPRGYRGTQYF
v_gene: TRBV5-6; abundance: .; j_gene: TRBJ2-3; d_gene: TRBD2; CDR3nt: TGTGCCAGCATGCTAGCGGGGGGACGCACAGATACGCAGTATTTT; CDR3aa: CASMLAGGRTDTQYF
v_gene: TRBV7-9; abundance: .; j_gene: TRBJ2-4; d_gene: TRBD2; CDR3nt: TGTGCCAGCAGCCAAATTAGGACTAGCGGCATTCAGTACTTC; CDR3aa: CASSQIRTSGIQYF
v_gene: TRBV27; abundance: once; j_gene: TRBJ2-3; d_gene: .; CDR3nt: TGTGCCAGCAGCCGTGACCTGGCGAATACGCAGTATTTT; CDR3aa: CASSRDLANTQYF
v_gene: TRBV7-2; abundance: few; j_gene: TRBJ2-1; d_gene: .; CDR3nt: TGTGCCAGCAGCGACAGGACTGGGGGTGAGCAGTTCTTC; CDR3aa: CASSDRTGGEQFF
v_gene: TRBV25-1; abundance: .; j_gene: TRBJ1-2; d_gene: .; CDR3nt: TGTGCCAGCAGTGAATATGGTCTCTATGGCTACACCTTC; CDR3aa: CASSEYGLYGYTF
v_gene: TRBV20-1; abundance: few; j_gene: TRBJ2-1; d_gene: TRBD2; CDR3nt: TGCAGTGCTCAGTCTCCAACTAGCGTTGGTGAGCAGTTCTTC; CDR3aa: CSAQSPTSVGEQFF
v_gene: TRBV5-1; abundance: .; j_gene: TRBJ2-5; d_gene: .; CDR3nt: TGCGCCAGCAGCTCCCCGCGGGCCCGGCAAGAGACCCAGTACTTC; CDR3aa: CASSSPRARQETQYF
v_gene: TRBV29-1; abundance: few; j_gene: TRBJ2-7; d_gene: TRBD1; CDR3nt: TGCAGCGTTAACGGACAGGGAGTCTACGAGCAGTACTTC; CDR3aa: CSVNGQGVYEQYF
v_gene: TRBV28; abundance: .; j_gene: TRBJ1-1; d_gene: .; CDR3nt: TGTGCCAGCACCCTAGGGGGGGAGACTGAAGCTTTCTTT; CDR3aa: CASTLGGETEAFF
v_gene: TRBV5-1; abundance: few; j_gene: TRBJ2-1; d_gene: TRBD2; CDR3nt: TGCGCCAGCAGCCTAGGACTAGCGGGGGATAGCAATGAGCAGTTCTTC; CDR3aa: CASSLGLAGDSNEQFF
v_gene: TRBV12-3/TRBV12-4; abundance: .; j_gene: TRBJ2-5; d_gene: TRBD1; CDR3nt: TGTGCCAGCAGTTTCTCAGGACAGGGGCGAGAGACCCAGTACTTC; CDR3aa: CASSFSGQGRETQYF
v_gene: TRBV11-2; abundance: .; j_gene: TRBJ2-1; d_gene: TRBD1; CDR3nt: TGTGCCAGCAGCTCGGAGACAGGGGGCCCTGAGCAGTTCTTC; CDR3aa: CASSSETGGPEQFF
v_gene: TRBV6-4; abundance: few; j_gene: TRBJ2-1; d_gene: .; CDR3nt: TGTGCCAGCAGTGACTCTGGGATTAATGAGCAGTTCTTC; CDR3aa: CASSDSGINEQFF
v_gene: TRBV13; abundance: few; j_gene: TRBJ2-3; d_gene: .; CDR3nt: TGTGCCAGCAGCTCCCGACAGGAAGAAGTGCAGGGCACGCAGTATTTT; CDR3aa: CASSSRQEEVQGTQYF
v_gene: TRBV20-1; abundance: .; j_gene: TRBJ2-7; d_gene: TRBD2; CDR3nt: TGCAGTGCTAGAAGAGTACGGACTAGCGGGGGGGACTACGAGCAGTACTTC; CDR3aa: CSARRVRTSGGDYEQYF
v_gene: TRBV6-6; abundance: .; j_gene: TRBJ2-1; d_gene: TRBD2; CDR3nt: TGTGCCAGCAGTTACACAGCGGGGGGCTCCAATGAGCAGTTCTTC; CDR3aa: CASSYTAGGSNEQFF
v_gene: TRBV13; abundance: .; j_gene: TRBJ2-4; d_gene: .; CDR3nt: TGTGCCAGCAGCCCTGCGGCGAAAGAGCAGTACTTC; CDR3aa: CASSPAAKEQYF
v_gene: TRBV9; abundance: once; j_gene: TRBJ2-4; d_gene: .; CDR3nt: TGTGCCAGCAGCCCCCCCCTTGTGGACATTCAGTACTTC; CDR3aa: CASSPPLVDIQYF
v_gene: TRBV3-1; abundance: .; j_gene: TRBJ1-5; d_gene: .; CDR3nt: TGTGCCAGCAGCCAAACCCACGGGGGCTATAGCAATCAGCCCCAGCATTTT; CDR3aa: CASSQTHGGYSNQPQHF
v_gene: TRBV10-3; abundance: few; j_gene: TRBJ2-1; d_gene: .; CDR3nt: TGTGCCATCAGTTGGACAGAAAACAATGAGCAGTTCTTC; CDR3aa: CAISWTENNEQFF
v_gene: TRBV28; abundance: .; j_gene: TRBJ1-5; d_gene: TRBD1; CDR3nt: TGTGCAGAGGAGGAGGGGGACAGAAATCAGCCCCAGCATTTT; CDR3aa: CAEEEGDRNQPQHF
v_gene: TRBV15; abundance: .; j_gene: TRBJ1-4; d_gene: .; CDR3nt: TGTGCCACCAGGAACGACGGGTCTAATGAAAAACTGTTTTTT; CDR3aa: CATRNDGSNEKLFF
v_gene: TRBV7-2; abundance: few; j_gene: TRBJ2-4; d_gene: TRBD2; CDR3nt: TGTGCCAGCAGCCCCTACTCAGCGGGGGATACTCGGGCCAAAAACATTCAGTACTTC; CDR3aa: CASSPYSAGDTRAKNIQYF